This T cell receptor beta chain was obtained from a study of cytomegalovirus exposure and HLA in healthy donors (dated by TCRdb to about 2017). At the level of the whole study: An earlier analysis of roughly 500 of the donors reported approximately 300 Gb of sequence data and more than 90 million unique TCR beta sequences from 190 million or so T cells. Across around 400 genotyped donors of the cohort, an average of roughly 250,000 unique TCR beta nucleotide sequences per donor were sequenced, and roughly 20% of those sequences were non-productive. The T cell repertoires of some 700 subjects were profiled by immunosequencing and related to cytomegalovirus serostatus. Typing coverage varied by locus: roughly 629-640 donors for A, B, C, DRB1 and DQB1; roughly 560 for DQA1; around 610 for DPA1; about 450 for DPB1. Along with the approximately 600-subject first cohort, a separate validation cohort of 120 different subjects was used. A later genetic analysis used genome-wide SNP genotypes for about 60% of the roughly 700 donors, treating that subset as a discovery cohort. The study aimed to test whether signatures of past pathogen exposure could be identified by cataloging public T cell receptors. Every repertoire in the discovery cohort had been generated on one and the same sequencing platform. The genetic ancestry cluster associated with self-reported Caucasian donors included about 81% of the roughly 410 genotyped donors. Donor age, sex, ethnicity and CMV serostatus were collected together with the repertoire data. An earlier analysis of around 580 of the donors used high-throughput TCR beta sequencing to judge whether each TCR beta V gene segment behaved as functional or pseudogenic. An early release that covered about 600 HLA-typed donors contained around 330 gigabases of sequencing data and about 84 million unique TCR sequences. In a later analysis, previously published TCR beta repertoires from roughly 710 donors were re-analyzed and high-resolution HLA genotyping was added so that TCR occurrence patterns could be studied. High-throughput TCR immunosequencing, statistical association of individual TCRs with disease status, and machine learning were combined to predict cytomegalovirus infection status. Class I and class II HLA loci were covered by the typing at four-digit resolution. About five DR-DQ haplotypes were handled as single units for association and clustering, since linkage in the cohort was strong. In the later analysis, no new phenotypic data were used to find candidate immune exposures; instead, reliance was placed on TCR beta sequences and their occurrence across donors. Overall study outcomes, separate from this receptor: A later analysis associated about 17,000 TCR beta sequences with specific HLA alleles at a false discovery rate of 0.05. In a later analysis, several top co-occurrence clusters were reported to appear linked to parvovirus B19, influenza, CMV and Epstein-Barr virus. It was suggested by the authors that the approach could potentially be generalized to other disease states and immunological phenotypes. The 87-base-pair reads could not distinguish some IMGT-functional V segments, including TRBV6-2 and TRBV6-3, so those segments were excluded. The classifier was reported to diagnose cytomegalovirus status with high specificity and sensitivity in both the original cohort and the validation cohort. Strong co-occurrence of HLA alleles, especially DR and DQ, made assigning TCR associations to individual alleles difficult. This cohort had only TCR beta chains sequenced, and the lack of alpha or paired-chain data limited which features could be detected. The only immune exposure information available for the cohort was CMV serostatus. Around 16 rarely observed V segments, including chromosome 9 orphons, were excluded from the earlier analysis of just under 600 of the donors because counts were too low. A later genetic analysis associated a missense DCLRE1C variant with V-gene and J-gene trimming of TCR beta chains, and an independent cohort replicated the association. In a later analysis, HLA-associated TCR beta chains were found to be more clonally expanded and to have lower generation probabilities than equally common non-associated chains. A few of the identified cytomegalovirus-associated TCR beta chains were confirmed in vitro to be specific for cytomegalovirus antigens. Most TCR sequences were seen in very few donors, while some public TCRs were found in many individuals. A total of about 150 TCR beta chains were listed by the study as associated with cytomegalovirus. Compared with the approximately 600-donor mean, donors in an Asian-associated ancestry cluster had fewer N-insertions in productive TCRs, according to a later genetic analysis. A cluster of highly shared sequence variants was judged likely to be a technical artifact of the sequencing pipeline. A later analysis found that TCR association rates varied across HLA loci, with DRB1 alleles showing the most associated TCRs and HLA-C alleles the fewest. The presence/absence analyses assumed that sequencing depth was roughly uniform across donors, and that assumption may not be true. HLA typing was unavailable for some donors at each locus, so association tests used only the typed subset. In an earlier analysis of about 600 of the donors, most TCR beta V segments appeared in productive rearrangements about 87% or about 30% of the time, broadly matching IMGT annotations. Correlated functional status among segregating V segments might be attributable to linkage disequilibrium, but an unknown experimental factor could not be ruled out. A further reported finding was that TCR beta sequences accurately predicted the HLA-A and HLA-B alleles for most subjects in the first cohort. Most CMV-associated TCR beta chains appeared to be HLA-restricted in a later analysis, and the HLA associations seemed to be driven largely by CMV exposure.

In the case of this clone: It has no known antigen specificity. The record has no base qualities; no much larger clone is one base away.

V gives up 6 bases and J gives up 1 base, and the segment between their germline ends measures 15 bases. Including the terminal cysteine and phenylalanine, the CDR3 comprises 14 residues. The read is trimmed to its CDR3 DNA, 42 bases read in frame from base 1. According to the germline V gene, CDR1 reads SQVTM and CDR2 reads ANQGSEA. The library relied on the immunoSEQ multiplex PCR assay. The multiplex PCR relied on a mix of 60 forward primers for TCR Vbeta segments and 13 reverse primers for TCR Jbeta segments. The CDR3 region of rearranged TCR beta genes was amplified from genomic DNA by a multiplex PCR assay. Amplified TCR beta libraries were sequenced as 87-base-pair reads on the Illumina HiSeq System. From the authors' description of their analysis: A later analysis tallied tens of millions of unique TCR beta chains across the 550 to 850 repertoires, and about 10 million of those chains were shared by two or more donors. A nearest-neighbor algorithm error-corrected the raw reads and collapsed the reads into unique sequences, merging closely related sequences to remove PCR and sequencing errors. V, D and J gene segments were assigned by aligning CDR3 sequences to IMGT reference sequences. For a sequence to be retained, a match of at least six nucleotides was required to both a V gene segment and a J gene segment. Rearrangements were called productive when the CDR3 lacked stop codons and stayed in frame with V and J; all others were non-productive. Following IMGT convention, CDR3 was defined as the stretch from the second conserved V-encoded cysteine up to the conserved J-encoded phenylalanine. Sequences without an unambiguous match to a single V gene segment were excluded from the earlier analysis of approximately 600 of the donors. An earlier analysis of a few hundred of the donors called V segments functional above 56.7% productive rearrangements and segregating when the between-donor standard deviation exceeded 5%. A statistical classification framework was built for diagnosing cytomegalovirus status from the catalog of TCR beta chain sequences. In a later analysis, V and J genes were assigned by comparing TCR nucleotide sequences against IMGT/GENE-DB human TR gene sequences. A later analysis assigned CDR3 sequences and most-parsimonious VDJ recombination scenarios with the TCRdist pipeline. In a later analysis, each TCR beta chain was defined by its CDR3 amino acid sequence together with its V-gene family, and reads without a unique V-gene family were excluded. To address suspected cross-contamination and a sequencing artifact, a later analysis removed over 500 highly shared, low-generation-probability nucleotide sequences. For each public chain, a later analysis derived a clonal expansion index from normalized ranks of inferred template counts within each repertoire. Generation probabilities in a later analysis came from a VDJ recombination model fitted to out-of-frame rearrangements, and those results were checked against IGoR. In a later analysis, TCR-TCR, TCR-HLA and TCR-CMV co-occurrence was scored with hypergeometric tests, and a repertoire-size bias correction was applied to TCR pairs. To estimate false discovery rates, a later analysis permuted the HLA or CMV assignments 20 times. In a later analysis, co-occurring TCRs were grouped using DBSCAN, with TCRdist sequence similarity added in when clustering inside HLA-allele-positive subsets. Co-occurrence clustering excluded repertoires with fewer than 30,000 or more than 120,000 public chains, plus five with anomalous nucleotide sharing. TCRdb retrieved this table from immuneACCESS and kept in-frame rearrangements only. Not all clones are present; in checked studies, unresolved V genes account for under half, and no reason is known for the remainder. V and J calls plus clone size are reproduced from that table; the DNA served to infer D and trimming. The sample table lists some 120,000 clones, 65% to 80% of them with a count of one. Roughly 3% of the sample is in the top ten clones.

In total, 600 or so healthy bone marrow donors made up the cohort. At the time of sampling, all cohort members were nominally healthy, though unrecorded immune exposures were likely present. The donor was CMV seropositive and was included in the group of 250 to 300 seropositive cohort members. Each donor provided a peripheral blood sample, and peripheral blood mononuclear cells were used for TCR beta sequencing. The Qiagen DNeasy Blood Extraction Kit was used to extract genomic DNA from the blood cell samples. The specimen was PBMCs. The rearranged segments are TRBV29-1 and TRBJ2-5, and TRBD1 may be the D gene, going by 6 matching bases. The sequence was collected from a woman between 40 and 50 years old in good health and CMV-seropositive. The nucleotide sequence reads TGCAGCGTGCACGGACAGCTCCTCCAAGAGACCCAGTACTTC. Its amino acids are CSVHGQLLQETQYF.